These 9 T cell receptor beta chains share one sample of origin, sequenced in a study of cytomegalovirus exposure and HLA in healthy donors. With 60 Vbeta and 13 Jbeta primers, the PCR was carried out. Method: immunoSEQ multiplex PCR; TCRdb's copy keeps in-frame clones and lacks some. The sample contains 190,000 or so clones, around 75% of which appear only once. The material sequenced was PBMCs. The receptor source for this set is a male donor in good health and CMV-seropositive.

This clone was observed a few times. The rearrangement joins TRBV6-5 to TRBJ2-3; the match to TRBD1 covers 9 bases. Germline V CDR1 and CDR2: MNHEY, SVGAGI. The ends lost 7 bases at V and 7 bases at J; junction bases unmatched: 9. The CDR3 has 14 residues. The CDR3 loop reads CASTPGQGMNTQYF. The CDR3 DNA sequence: TGTGCCAGCACCCCGGGACAGGGCATGAATACGCAGTATTTT.

This rearrangement joins TRBV25-1 to TRBJ1-2; 7 nucleotides align to TRBD1. The V and J ends lost 5 bases and 7 bases, in that order; junction bases with no gene match: 4. CDR1 MGHDK and CDR2 SYGVNS come from the germline V gene. CDR3 length equals 12 residues. In nucleotides, the CDR3 is TGTGCCAGCAGTCCGACAGGGAGTGGCTACACCTTC. Its translation is CASSPTGSGYTF.

V gene TRBV4-2 combines with J gene TRBJ2-5; 9 positions match TRBD2. Trimming removed 2 bases from V and 5 bases from J; junction bases left unmatched: 9. Per the germline V gene, CDR1 is LGHNA and CDR2 is YNFKEQ. The CDR3 has 16 residues. The CDR3 loop reads CASSQRQREAGETQYF. DNA for the CDR3: TGTGCCAGCAGCCAAAGACAGCGGGAGGCGGGGGAGACCCAGTACTTC.

The chain joins TRBV5-1 to TRBJ1-2; D ambiguous. The CDR3 extends over 13 amino acids. Germline CDR1 SGHRS, CDR2 YFSETQ. V was clipped by 3 bases and J by 8 bases, with 14 bases between them. CDR3 sequence: CASSSTGEFGYTF. CDR3 in DNA: TGCGCCAGCAGCTCGACCGGGGAATTCGGCTACACCTTC.

Remarks on this clone: The junction departs from the called germline gene at one end, perhaps through a read error. This rearrangement joins TRBV7-9 to TRBJ2-5; TRBD1 matches 7 bases. This CDR3 has 13 residues. Germline V gene sequence: CDR1 SEHNR, CDR2 FQNEAQ (reference sequence). The CDR3 nucleotides are TGTTCCAGCAGCGCGACAGGGTTTGAGACCCAGTACTTC. This codes for CSSSATGFETQYF.

This sequence joins TRBV7-2 and TRBJ2-7; 9 bases agree with TRBD2. Germline CDR1 and CDR2: SGHTA and FQGNSA. The CDR3 covers 15 residues. Trimming took 1 base from V and 4 from J; bases not matched to a gene: 5. Here the CDR3 DNA reads TGTGCCAGCAGCTTAGGGGCGGGGGGGCTGTACGAGCAGTACTTC. Amino acids: CASSLGAGGLYEQYF.

The rearrangement uses TRBV29-1 and TRBJ1-2; TRBD1 matches 8 bases. V lost 7 bases, J lost 4 bases, and 11 bases stayed unmatched. Germline CDR1 SQVTM, CDR2 ANQGSEA. The CDR3 covers 14 residues. The CDR3: CSANPGTGTYGYTF. The CDR3 bases are TGCAGCGCCAACCCCGGGACAGGCACCTATGGCTACACCTTC.

V is TRBV6-1 and J is TRBJ1-1; perhaps TRBD1 as D (6 bases). V lost 1 base to trimming and J lost 1 base, with 7 bases between them. Germline V gene sequence: CDR1 MNHNS, CDR2 SASEGT. The CDR3 has 14 residues. This CDR3 is CASSEGGGNTEAFF. The CDR3 DNA follows: TGTGCCAGCAGTGAAGGAGGGGGGAACACTGAAGCTTTCTTT.

The chain links TRBV9 to TRBJ2-3; no clear D. CDR1 is SGDLS, CDR2 YYNGEE, per germline. This CDR3 comprises 10 residues. V lost 6 bases and J lost 8, with 7 bases in between. This CDR3 reads CASNPGTQYF. For the CDR3, the DNA is TGTGCCAGCAACCCCGGTACGCAGTATTTT.